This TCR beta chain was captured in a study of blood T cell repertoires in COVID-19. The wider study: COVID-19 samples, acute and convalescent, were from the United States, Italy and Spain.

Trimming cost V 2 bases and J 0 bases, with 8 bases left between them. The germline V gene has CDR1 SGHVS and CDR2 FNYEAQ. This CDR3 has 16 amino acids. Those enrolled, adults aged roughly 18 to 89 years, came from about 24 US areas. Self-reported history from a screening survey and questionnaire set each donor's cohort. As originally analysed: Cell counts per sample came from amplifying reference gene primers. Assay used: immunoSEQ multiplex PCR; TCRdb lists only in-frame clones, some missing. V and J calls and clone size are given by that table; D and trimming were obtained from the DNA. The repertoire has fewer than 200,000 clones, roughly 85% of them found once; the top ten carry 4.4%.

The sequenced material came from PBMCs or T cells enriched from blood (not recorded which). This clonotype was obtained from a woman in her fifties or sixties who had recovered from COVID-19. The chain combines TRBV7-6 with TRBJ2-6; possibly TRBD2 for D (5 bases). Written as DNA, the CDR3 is TGTGCCAGCAGCTTAAGCGGCAACTCTGGGGCCAACGTCCTGACTTTC. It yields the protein CASSLSGNSGANVLTF.